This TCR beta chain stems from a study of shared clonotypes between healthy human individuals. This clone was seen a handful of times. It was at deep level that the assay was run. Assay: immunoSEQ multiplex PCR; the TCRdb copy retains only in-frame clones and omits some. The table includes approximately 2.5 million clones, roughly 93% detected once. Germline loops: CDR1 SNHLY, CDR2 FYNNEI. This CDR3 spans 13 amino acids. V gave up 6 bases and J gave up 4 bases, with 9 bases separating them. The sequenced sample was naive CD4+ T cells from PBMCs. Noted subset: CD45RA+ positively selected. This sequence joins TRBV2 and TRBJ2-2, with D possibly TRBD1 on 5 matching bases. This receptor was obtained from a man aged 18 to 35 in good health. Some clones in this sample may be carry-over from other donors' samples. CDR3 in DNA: TGTGCCAGCAGCTATGACAGCACCGGGGAGCTGTTTTTT. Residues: CASSYDSTGELFF.